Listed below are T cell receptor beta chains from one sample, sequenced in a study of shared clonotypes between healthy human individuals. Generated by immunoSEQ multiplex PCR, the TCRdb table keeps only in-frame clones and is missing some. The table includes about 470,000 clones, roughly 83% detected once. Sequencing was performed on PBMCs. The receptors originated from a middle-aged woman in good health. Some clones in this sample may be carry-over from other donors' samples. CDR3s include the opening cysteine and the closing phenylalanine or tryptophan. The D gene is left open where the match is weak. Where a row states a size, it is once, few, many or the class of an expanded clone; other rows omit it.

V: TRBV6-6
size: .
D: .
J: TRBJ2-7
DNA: TGTGCCAGCAGTATTTGGACAGCCGGGTCGGGCGAGCAGTACTTC
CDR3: CASSIWTAGSGEQYF

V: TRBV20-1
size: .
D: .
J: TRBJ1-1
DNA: TGCAGTGCCCGGCCGGTCACTGAAGCTTTCTTT
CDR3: CSARPVTEAFF

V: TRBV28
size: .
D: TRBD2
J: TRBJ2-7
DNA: TGTGCCAGCAGTTTACTGCAGAGCGGGAGTAACTACGAGCAGTACTTC
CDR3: CASSLLQSGSNYEQYF

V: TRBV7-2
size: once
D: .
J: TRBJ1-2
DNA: TGTGCCAGCACCAACATTATCGACTGGGGTAACTATGGCTACACCTTC
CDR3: CASTNIIDWGNYGYTF

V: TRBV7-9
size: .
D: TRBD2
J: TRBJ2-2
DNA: TGTGCCGGTCCTCTGACGGGAGGGAACACCGGGGAGCTGTTTTTT
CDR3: CAGPLTGGNTGELFF

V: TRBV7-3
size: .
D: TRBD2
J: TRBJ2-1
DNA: TGTGCCAGCAGCTTATCCCGACTAGCGGGAGCGTACAATGAGCAGTTCTTC
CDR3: CASSLSRLAGAYNEQFF

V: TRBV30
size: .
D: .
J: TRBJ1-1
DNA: TGTGCCTGGCTTGGGGGCACCTACACTGAAGCTTTCTTT
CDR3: CAWLGGTYTEAFF

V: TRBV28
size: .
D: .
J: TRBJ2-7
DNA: TGTGCCACTCGGAGGGGGAACATAGGGCAGTACTTC
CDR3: CATRRGNIGQYF

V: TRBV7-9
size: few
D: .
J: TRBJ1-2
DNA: TGTGCCAGCCGGACGGACGATTATGGCTACACCTTC
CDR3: CASRTDDYGYTF

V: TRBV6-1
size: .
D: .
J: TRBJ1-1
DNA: TGTGCCAGCAGTCTCCAGGGCCCAGGGACTGAAGCTTTCTTT
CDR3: CASSLQGPGTEAFF

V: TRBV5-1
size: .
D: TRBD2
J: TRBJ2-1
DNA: TGCGCCAGCAGCTTGAATAGCGGGAGGGCCAACAATGAGCAGTTCTTC
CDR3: CASSLNSGRANNEQFF

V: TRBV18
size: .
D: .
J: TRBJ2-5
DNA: TGTGCCAGCTCCCCTCGAGCCGGGAGCGGGGAGACCCAGTACTTC
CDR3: CASSPRAGSGETQYF

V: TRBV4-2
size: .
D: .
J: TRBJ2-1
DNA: TGTGCCAGCAGCCAGAGGGGAGGTGAGCAGTTCTTC
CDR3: CASSQRGGEQFF

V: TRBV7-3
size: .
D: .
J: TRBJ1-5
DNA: TGTGCCAGCAGCTTATATTACAATCAGCCCCAGCATTTT
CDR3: CASSLYYNQPQHF

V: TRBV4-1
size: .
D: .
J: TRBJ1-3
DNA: TGCGCCAGCAGCCAAGGACAGACCCTTGATGGAAACACCATATATTTT
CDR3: CASSQGQTLDGNTIYF

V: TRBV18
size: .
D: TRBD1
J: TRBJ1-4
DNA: TGTGCCAGCTCACAGGGGGCCAGAAGTGAAAAACTGTTTTTT
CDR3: CASSQGARSEKLFF

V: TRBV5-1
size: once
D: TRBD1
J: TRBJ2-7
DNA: TGCGCCAGCAGCCCGGGCGGGCCCTACAGGGGGGAGCAGTACTTC
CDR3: CASSPGGPYRGEQYF